This entry lists 11 T cell receptor beta chains sequenced from one sample in a study of PD-1 blockade in classical Hodgkin lymphoma. Sequencing used immunoSEQ multiplex PCR; TCRdb keeps in-frame clones, though not all of them. The data contain 20,000 to 25,000 clones, 89% of them singletons. As to time point: newly diagnosed, previously untreated cHL patient sample. Out of thawed PBMCs, magnetic negative selection purified CD4+ T cells. The sample comprised CD4+ T cells from blood. The receptor source for this set is a human donor with classical Hodgkin lymphoma.

This chain links TRBV2 with TRBJ1-5; D is uncertain. V was trimmed by 6 bases and J by 2 bases, leaving 11 bases between them. The CDR3 contains 14 residues. Germline CDR1 is SNHLY and CDR2 is FYNNEI. DNA for the CDR3: TGTGCCAGCAGCGGTGGTGGAGGCAATCAGCCCCAGCATTTT. It encodes CASSGGGGNQPQHF.

The chain links TRBV6-5 to TRBJ1-1; 10 bases match TRBD1. The V gene's germline CDR1 is MNHEY and CDR2 SVGAGI. V shed 0 bases, J shed 3 bases, and the junction held 4 bases outside the gene matches. The CDR3 length is 16 residues. CDR3 sequence (DNA): TGTGCCAGCAGTTACTCGACAGGGGGCAAGTACACTGAAGCTTTCTTT. Translated, it gives CASSYSTGGKYTEAFF.

The chain couples TRBV19 to TRBJ1-1; the match to TRBD1 covers 7 bases. The CDR3 is 14 residues long. From germline, CDR1 is LNHDA and CDR2 SQIVND (reference sequence). The J segment lost 0 bases and the V segment lost 6 bases, leaving 4 bases of the junction unmatched. The CDR3 coding sequence is TGTGCCAGTAGAGACAGGGCTGTGAACACTGAAGCTTTCTTT. Amino acids: CASRDRAVNTEAFF.

The chain employs TRBV10-2 and TRBJ2-2, with 9 positions matching TRBD2. V lost 4 bases, J lost 5 bases, and 2 bases stayed unmatched. Germline CDR1 and CDR2: WSHSY and SAAADI. CDR3 length equals 14 residues. CDR3 protein: CASSVAGATGELFF. The CDR3 DNA follows: TGCGCCAGCAGTGTAGCGGGAGCGACCGGGGAGCTGTTTTTT.

This clone was recorded only once. This chain uses TRBV9 with TRBJ2-3; a weak D match, TRBD2 (5 bases). Germline V gene lookup returns CDR1 SGDLS and CDR2 YYNGEE. The V end was cut by 4 bases, the J end by 2 bases, with 14 bases between. The CDR3 loop spans 15 amino acids. Written as DNA, the CDR3 is TGTGCCAGCAGCATCAGTCCTAGCTCCACAGATACGCAGTATTTT. This translates into CASSISPSSTDTQYF.

Written as DNA, the CDR3 is TGTGCCAGCAACTCCAGGGGCGTAGAATCCTACAATGAGCAGTTCTTC. Translating it yields CASNSRGVESYNEQFF. The chain recombines TRBV7-2 with TRBJ2-1; possible D gene TRBD1, 6 bases. Per germline, CDR1 SGHTA and CDR2 FQGNSA. CDR3 length: 16 residues. The ends were cut back, 7 bases at V and 1 base at J, with 17 bases in the middle. Filled out from reference TRBV7-2 and TRBJ2-1, the complete variable domain reads GAGVSQSPSNKVTEKGKDVELRCDPISGHTALYWYRQSLGQGLEFLIYFQGNSAPDKSGLPSDRFSAERTGGSVSTLTIQRTQQEDSAVYLCASNSRGVESYNEQFFGPGTRLTVL.

This clone has a single count. The genes are TRBV6-5 and TRBJ2-7; D is perhaps TRBD1 (5 bases). Germline V CDR1 and CDR2: MNHEY, SVGAGI. V was shortened by 6 bases and J by 0 bases, with 12 bases between the two germline ends. The CDR3 is 14 residues long. CDR3 region: CASRLTDFSYEQYF. The CDR3 DNA reads as TGTGCCAGCAGATTGACAGACTTCTCCTACGAGCAGTACTTC.

This clone was seen once. The chain has TRBV6-5 and TRBJ2-5; maybe TRBD2 (7 bases). This CDR3 is 14 amino acids long. The V end was cut by 6 bases, the J end by 7 bases, with 18 bases between. Germline assignment: CDR1 MNHEY and CDR2 SVGAGI. The chain's CDR3 is CASRSIPGGLTQYF. DNA for the CDR3: TGTGCCAGCAGATCAATCCCGGGGGGCTTGACCCAGTACTTC.

The chain combines TRBV6-1 with TRBJ2-3; D perhaps matches TRBD1 (5 bases). The length of the CDR3 is 18 residues. Trimming cost V 0 bases and J 2 bases, with 18 bases left between them. CDR1 and CDR2 (germline): MNHNS, SASEGT. The CDR3 protein is CASSEAGAARSYTDTQYF. The DNA of the CDR3 is TGTGCCAGCAGTGAAGCAGGGGCGGCGCGATCCTACACAGATACGCAGTATTTT.

The CDR3 protein is CSVGIGVTGELFF. CDR3 nucleotide sequence: TGCAGCGTTGGTATCGGGGTTACCGGGGAGCTGTTTTTT. This chain connects TRBV29-1 to TRBJ2-2; tentative D call: TRBD2 (5 bases). Germline V lookup: CDR1 SQVTM, CDR2 ANQGSEA. CDR3 length equals 13 residues. Trimming removed 4 bases from V and 5 bases from J, with 11 bases in between.

This clone appeared a few times. The rearrangement links TRBV19 to TRBJ1-5; no firm D call. The germline gives CDR1 LNHDA, CDR2 SQIVND (reference sequence). The CDR3 totals 18 residues. V lost 2 bases to trimming and J lost 7 bases, with 24 bases between them. The DNA of the CDR3 is TGTGCCAGTAGTATACGAGGCCGGGGAACGGGGATCGGGCAGCCCCAGCATTTT. This codes for CASSIRGRGTGIGQPQHF.